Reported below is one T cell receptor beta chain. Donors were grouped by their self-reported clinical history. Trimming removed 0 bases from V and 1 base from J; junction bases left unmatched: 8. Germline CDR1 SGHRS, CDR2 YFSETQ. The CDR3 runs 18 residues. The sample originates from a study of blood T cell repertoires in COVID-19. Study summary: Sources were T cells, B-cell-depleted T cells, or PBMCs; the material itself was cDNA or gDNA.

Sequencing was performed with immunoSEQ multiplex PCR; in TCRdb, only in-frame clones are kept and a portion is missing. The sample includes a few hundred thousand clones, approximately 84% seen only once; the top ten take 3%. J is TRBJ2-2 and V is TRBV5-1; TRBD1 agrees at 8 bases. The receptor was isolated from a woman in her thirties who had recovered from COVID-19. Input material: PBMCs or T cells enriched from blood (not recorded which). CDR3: CASSLDPPGTGNTGELFF. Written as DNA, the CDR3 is TGCGCCAGCAGCTTGGATCCCCCCGGGACAGGGAACACCGGGGAGCTGTTTTTT.